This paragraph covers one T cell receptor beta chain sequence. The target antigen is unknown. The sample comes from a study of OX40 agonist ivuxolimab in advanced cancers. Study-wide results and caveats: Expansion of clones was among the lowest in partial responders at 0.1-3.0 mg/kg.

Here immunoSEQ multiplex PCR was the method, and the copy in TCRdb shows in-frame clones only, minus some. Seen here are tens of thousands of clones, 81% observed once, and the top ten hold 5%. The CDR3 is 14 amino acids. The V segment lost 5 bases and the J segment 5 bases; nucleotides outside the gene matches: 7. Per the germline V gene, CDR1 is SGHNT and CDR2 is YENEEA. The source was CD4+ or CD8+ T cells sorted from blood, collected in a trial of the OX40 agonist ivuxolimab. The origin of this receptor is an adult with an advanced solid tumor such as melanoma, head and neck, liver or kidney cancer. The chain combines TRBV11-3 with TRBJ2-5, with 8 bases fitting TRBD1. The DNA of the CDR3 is TGTGCCAGCAGCCCTGGACAGGGCAGCGAGACCCAGTACTTC. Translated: CASSPGQGSETQYF.